This is a list of T cell receptor beta chains from one sample in a study of long-term antiretroviral therapy in people with HIV. Assay used: immunoSEQ multiplex PCR; TCRdb lists only in-frame clones, some missing. Counted here are over 25,000 clones, around 80% occurring once; the ten biggest clones make up more than 8%. Source: unsorted PBMCs, taken around 2.8 years after starting antiretroviral therapy. These TCRs come from a man aged 25-45 years with HIV. Both conserved end residues are part of each CDR3. The D gene is left open where the match is weak. The size entry is marked missing in some rows and otherwise reads once, few, many or a size class.

TGTGCCAGCAGGAGGGAGGCCCTCAATGAAAAACTGTTTTTT	CASRREALNEKLFF	NA	TRBV2	TRBJ1-4	NA
TGTGCCAGCAGCCCGTCAGCCGACCTTTACTATGGCTACACCTTC	CASSPSADLYYGYTF	few	TRBV13	TRBJ1-2	NA
TGTGCCAGCAGCTTCGGGGAAAAACTGTTTTTT	CASSFGEKLFF	NA	TRBV11-2	TRBJ1-4	NA
TGTGCCAGCAGGGTTTATGGCAATCAGCCCCAGCATTTT	CASRVYGNQPQHF	few	TRBV6-1	TRBJ1-5	NA
TGTGCCAGCAGCCCGAGGGGGTCAAAACTGTTTTTT	CASSPRGSKLFF	few	TRBV5-6	TRBJ1-4	NA
TGCGCCAGCAGTGTAACCGGGAATCAGCCCCAGCATTTT	CASSVTGNQPQHF	NA	TRBV10-2	TRBJ1-5	NA
TGTGCCAGCAGAATCGACTTTGACACCGGGGAGCTGTTTTTT	CASRIDFDTGELFF	NA	TRBV28	TRBJ2-2	NA
TGTGCCTGGAGTGTACGGGGGCAGGGCGGCTACACCTTC	CAWSVRGQGGYTF	NA	TRBV30	TRBJ1-2	NA
TGTGCCAGCAGGGCCGGGACAGGGGGTGGATACGAGCAGTACTTC	CASRAGTGGGYEQYF	NA	TRBV6-1	TRBJ2-7	TRBD1
TGTGCCAGCAGCGTCACAGGGAGGGCCTACAATGAGCAGTTCTTC	CASSVTGRAYNEQFF	NA	TRBV9	TRBJ2-1	NA
TGCGCCAGCAGCCGCCTAGGGGGCAGGGGAGGCTACACCTTC	CASSRLGGRGGYTF	NA	TRBV4-3	TRBJ1-2	TRBD1
TGTGCTAGTGGCCTGGACGGAGACCTTGAAGCTTTCTTT	CASGLDGDLEAFF	NA	TRBV12-5	TRBJ1-1	NA
TGTGCCAGCAGTTTAGCCGGGACAACACATATCGGCTACACCTTC	CASSLAGTTHIGYTF	few	TRBV28	TRBJ1-2	NA
TGTGCCAGCAGCTTGGGCGGGGATGGCTACGAGCAGTACTTC	CASSLGGDGYEQYF	few	TRBV5-6	TRBJ2-7	NA
TGTGCCAGCAGCTTAAGTTCAGGACAGCCCCAGCATTTT	CASSLSSGQPQHF	few	TRBV11-2	TRBJ1-5	NA
TGTGCCAGCAAACCTACAGGGAAGAGTAGTGGCTACACCTTC	CASKPTGKSSGYTF	NA	TRBV11-1	TRBJ1-2	NA
TGTGCCAGCAGCGTAGGGGATAGCGGGAGTAGGGACGAGCAGTACTTC	CASSVGDSGSRDEQYF	NA	TRBV9	TRBJ2-7	TRBD2
TGTGCCAGTAGTATGGTGGCAGGGCCTGAAGCTTTCTTT	CASSMVAGPEAFF	NA	TRBV19	TRBJ1-1	NA
TGTGCCAGCAGCTTAGCTGGGACCCCGCAAGGGTATGGCTACACCTTC	CASSLAGTPQGYGYTF	NA	TRBV7-9	TRBJ1-2	NA
TGTGCCAGCAGCTTAAGCCGAGGTAATACGCAGTATTTT	CASSLSRGNTQYF	NA	TRBV7-3	TRBJ2-3	NA
TGCGCCAGCAGCTTGGGATCCACATCCTGGGATAATTCACCCCTCCACTTT	CASSLGSTSWDNSPLHF	NA	TRBV5-1	TRBJ1-6	NA
TGCGCCAGCAGCTTGGTCCTAGCGGGGGCGTATGAGCAGTTCTTC	CASSLVLAGAYEQFF	NA	TRBV5-1	TRBJ2-1	TRBD2
TGTGCCAGCAGCTTGCCCGAGACTCAGATGTACTTC	CASSLPETQMYF	NA	TRBV5-4	TRBJ2-5	NA
TGTGCCACCAGCAGAGAAGGCGTCCTCCTGGGCGTCAGTGGCTACACCTTC	CATSREGVLLGVSGYTF	NA	TRBV15	TRBJ1-2	NA
TGTGCCAGCAGTCCCGCCCAGGAGCAGTTCTTC	CASSPAQEQFF	NA	TRBV6-1	TRBJ2-1	NA
TGTGCCAGCACCCGTTTGGCGCCAACTAATGAAAAACTGTTTTTT	CASTRLAPTNEKLFF	NA	TRBV7-9	TRBJ1-4	NA
TGTGCCAGCAGTCCAACAACAGGATCCGGTAGATGGTCACCCCTCCACTTT	CASSPTTGSGRWSPLHF	NA	TRBV27	TRBJ1-6	NA
TGTGCCAGCAGTGAGGAGGGAGGGGACACCGGGGAGCTGTTTTTT	CASSEEGGDTGELFF	NA	TRBV2	TRBJ2-2	TRBD2
TGTGCCAGCAGCTTAGGTCCGACACCTGAAGCTTTCTTT	CASSLGPTPEAFF	once	TRBV5-8	TRBJ1-1	NA
TGTGCCAGCAGTTTAGACACTAGCGGAGGGAGCTCCTACGAGCAGTACTTC	CASSLDTSGGSSYEQYF	NA	TRBV27	TRBJ2-7	TRBD2
TGCAGCGTTGCCCCGGGACCGGGGGGGACCCAGTACTTC	CSVAPGPGGTQYF	NA	TRBV29-1	TRBJ2-5	TRBD2
TGTGCCAGTAGTATAGCCCCCAACAGGGCCACTGAAGCTTTCTTT	CASSIAPNRATEAFF	NA	TRBV19	TRBJ1-1	NA
TGTGCCAGTAGAGGGGGTGTCGGGACTAGCGGTAACAATGAGCAGTTCTTC	CASRGGVGTSGNNEQFF	NA	TRBV19	TRBJ2-1	TRBD2
TGTGCCAGCAGCTTGGGGGGGGGCAATCAGCCCCAGCATTTT	CASSLGGGNQPQHF	NA	TRBV5-4	TRBJ1-5	NA
TGTGCCAGCAACGAGGAGGGGGCGCGGGAAAAACTGTTTTTT	CASNEEGAREKLFF	NA	TRBV6-1	TRBJ1-4	TRBD1
TGTGCCAGCAGGGACAGGGCCTACAATGAGCAGTTCTTC	CASRDRAYNEQFF	NA	TRBV6-5	TRBJ2-1	TRBD1
TGTGCCAGCAGCTTAAACGGGAACACTGAAGCTTTCTTT	CASSLNGNTEAFF	NA	TRBV7-3	TRBJ1-1	NA
TGTGCCAGCAGTTTAGGCCTCAGCAATGAGCAGTTCTTC	CASSLGLSNEQFF	NA	TRBV27	TRBJ2-1	NA
TGTGCCAGCAGCGACCCCGCAACGAACACCGGGGAGCTGTTTTTT	CASSDPATNTGELFF	NA	TRBV11-3	TRBJ2-2	NA
TGTGCCAGCAGCCCGACAGGGGTTTTGAGTTTC	CASSPTGVLSF	NA	TRBV7-9	TRBJ1-2	TRBD1
TGTGCCTGGAGGAACAGGGACAGGGGAATGGAGACCCAGTACTTC	CAWRNRDRGMETQYF	NA	TRBV30	TRBJ2-5	TRBD1
TGTGCCAGCAGAGTAAAATGGAATTCACCCCTCCACTTT	CASRVKWNSPLHF	NA	TRBV28	TRBJ1-6	NA
TGTGCCAGCAGAAGGACAGGGTCGGAGCAGTTCTTC	CASRRTGSEQFF	NA	TRBV6-5	TRBJ2-1	TRBD1
TGTGCCAGCAGCTTGGCGGGACAGGGGATATACGAGCAGTACTTC	CASSLAGQGIYEQYF	NA	TRBV5-4	TRBJ2-7	TRBD1
TGTGCCAGCAGTCGGACAGGGCAGAACACTGAAGCTTTCTTT	CASSRTGQNTEAFF	NA	TRBV28	TRBJ1-1	TRBD1